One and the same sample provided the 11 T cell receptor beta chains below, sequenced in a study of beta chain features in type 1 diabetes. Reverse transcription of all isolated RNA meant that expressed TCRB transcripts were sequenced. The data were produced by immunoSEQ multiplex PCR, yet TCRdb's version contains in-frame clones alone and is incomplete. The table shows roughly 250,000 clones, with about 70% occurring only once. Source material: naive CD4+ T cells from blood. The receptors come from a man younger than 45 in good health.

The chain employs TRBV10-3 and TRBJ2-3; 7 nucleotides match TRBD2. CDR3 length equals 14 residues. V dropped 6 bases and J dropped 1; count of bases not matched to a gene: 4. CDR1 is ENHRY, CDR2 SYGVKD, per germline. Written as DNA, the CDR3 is TGTGCCATCAGCCGGGACTACGGCACAGATACGCAGTATTTT. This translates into CAISRDYGTDTQYF.

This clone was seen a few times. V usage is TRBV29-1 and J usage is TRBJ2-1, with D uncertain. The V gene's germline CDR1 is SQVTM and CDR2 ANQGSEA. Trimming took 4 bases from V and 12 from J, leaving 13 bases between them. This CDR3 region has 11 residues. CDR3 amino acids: CSVGALWGQFF. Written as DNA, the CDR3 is TGCAGCGTTGGCGCACTTTGGGGGCAGTTCTTC.

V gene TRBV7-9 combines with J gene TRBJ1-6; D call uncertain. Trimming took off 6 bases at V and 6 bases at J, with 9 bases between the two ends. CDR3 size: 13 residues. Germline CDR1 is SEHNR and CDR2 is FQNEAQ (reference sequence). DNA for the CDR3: TGTGCCAGCAGTCAAGGCCCTAATTCACCCCTCCACTTT. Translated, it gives CASSQGPNSPLHF.

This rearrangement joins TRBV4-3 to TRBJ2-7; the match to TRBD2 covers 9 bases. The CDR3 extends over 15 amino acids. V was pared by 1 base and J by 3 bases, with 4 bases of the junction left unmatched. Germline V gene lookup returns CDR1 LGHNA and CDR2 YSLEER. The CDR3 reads CASSQGHSGSYEQYF. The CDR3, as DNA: TGCGCCAGCAGCCAAGGGCATAGCGGGAGCTACGAGCAGTACTTC.

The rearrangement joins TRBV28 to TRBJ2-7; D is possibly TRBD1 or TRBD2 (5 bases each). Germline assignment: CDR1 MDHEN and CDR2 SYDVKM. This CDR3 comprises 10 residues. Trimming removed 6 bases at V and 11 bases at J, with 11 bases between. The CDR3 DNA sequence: TGTGCCAGCAGGGGGACCAGCAAGTACTTC. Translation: CASRGTSKYF.

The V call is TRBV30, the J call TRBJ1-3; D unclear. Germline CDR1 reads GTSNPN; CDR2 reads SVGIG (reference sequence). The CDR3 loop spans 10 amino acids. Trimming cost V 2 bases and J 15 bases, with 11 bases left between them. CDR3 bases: TGTGCCTGGAGTACAGACTCAACATATTTT. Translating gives CAWSTDSTYF.

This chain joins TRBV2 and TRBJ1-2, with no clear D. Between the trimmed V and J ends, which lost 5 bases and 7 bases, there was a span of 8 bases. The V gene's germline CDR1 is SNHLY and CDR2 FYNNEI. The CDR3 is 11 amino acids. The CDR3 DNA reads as TGTGCCAGCAGTCCAGAAGTTGGCTACACCTTC. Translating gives CASSPEVGYTF. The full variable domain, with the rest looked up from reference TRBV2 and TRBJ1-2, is EPEVTQTPSHQVTQMGQEVILRCVPISNHLYFYWYRQILGQKVEFLVSFYNNEISEKSEIFDDQFSVERPDGSNFTLKIRSTKLEDSAMYFCASSPEVGYTFGSGTRLTVV.

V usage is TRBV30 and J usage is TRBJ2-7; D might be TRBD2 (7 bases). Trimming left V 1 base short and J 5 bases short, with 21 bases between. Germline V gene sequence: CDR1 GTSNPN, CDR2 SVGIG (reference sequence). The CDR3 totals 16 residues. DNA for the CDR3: TGTGCCTGGAGTGCAGTCAGTCGGGGGGCATCCAACGAGCAGTACTTC. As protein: CAWSAVSRGASNEQYF.

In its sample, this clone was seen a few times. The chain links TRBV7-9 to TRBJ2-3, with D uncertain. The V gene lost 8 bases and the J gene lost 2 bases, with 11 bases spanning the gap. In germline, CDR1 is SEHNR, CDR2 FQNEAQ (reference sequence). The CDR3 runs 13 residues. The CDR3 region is CASSGPNTDTQYF. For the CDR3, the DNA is TGTGCCAGCTCGGGCCCAAACACAGATACGCAGTATTTT.

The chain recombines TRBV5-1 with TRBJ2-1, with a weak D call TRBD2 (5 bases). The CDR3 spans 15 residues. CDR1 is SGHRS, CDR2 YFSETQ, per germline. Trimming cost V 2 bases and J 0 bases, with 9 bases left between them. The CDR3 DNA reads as TGCGCCAGCAGCTTCGAGCGGAGCTCCTACAATGAGCAGTTCTTC. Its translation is CASSFERSSYNEQFF.

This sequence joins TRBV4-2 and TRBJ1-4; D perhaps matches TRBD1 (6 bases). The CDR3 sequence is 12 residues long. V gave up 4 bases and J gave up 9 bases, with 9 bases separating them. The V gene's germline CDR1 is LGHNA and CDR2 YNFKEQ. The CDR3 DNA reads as TGTGCCAGCAGCCCGGGGACACAAAAACTGTTTTTT. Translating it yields CASSPGTQKLFF.